These 8 T cell receptor beta chains share one sample of origin, sequenced in a study of cytomegalovirus exposure and HLA in healthy donors. Primers included in the PCR were 60 Vbeta and 13 Jbeta primers. The data were produced by immunoSEQ multiplex PCR, yet TCRdb's version contains in-frame clones alone and is incomplete. The table includes approximately 150,000 clones, around 80% detected once. The sample consisted of PBMCs. All receptors come from a woman aged 40 to 50 in good health and CMV-seronegative.

This clone was detected only once. The V call is TRBV18, the J call TRBJ1-4; TRBD1 agrees at 9 bases. Unmatched junction bases numbered 12, after V lost 1 base and J lost 6 bases. The CDR3 length is 18 residues. Germline values: CDR1 KGHSH, CDR2 LQKENI. CDR3 sequence: CASSPLVPDRGADEKLFF. DNA of the CDR3: TGTGCCAGCTCACCACTGGTTCCCGACAGGGGGGCCGATGAAAAACTGTTTTTT. The whole variable domain, remainder taken from reference TRBV18 and TRBJ1-4, is NAGVMQNPRHLVRRRGQEARLRCSPMKGHSHVYWYRQLPEEGLKFMVYLQKENIIDESGMPKERFSAEFPKEGPSILRIQQVVRGDSAAYFCASSPLVPDRGADEKLFFGSGTQLSVL.

CDR3 sequence: CASSALDRGRNEQFF. The CDR3 nucleotides are TGTGCCAGCTCAGCATTGGACAGGGGCCGAAATGAGCAGTTCTTC. The chain is built from TRBV18 and TRBJ2-1; 9 positions match TRBD1. Trimming took 5 bases from V and 7 from J; bases not matched to a gene: 9. The CDR3 is made up of 15 amino acids. Germline values: CDR1 KGHSH, CDR2 LQKENI. The variable domain in full, completed from reference TRBV18 and TRBJ2-1, reads NAGVMQNPRHLVRRRGQEARLRCSPMKGHSHVYWYRQLPEEGLKFMVYLQKENIIDESGMPKERFSAEFPKEGPSILRIQQVVRGDSAAYFCASSALDRGRNEQFFGPGTRLTVL.

The chain employs TRBV4-2 and TRBJ1-1, with 7 bases fitting TRBD1. The length of the CDR3 is 16 residues. The germline V gene has CDR1 LGHNA and CDR2 YNFKEQ. Trimming cost V 4 bases and J 1 base; bases outside gene matches: 9. The CDR3 here is CASSPAGGDRNTEAFF. The CDR3 DNA is TGTGCCAGCAGCCCGGCCGGCGGGGACAGGAACACTGAAGCTTTCTTT.

The chain combines TRBV7-8 with TRBJ2-1, with D tentatively TRBD2 (5 bases). The CDR3 has 16 residues. The V end was cut by 5 bases, the J end by 0 bases, with 14 bases between. Germline V gene sequence: CDR1 SGHVS, CDR2 FQNEAQ. In DNA form, the CDR3 reads TGTGCCAGCAGCGCCTCCCCGGGGATCTCCTACAATGAGCAGTTCTTC. Translated, it gives CASSASPGISYNEQFF.

The CDR3 loop is CASSWRWSSYNEQFF. CDR3 DNA: TGTGCCAGCAGCTGGAGGTGGAGCTCCTACAATGAGCAGTTCTTC. The J gene is TRBJ2-1, the V gene TRBV11-2; TRBD2 is a possible D gene (5 bases). The V gene lost 4 bases and the J gene lost 0 bases, with 10 bases spanning the gap. The CDR3 sequence is 15 residues long. CDR1 is SGHAT and CDR2 is FQNNGV in the germline V gene.

This chain joins TRBV28 and TRBJ1-1, with 8 bases that match TRBD1. This CDR3 spans 17 amino acids. Germline CDR1 MDHEN, CDR2 SYDVKM. The junction had 14 bases not matched to a gene; V was cut back by 1 base and J by 7 bases. The CDR3, as DNA: TGTGCCAGCAGTTTATTATTATACGGGACAGGAGGAATTGAAGCTTTCTTT. It yields the protein CASSLLLYGTGGIEAFF.

With respect to this clone: This sample includes further DNA sequences coding for the same CDR3. This chain links TRBV7-8 with TRBJ1-5; 8 bases map to TRBD1. Germline V lookup: CDR1 SGHVS, CDR2 FQNEAQ. This CDR3 contains 16 residues. The ends lost 6 bases at V and 2 bases at J; junction bases unmatched: 9. For the CDR3, the DNA is TGTGCCAGCAGTCGGGACAGGACAAAGGGCAATCAGCCCCAGCATTTT. Encoded protein: CASSRDRTKGNQPQHF.

The chain joins TRBV27 to TRBJ1-4, with 10 bases fitting TRBD1. The CDR3 totals 17 residues. Germline CDR1 reads MNHEY; CDR2 reads SMNVEV (reference sequence). Unmatched junction bases numbered 10, after V lost 6 bases and J lost 3 bases. DNA for the CDR3: TGTGCCAGCAGGGACAGGGGGGTAGGGTTGGCTAATGAAAAACTGTTTTTT. It codes for CASRDRGVGLANEKLFF.